A selection of T cell receptor beta chains follows, all from one sample in a study of lymphopenia after photon versus proton radiotherapy. Measured with immunoSEQ multiplex PCR; TCRdb has only the in-frame clones, and not every one. The sample yields under 20,000 clones, around nine tenths seen once. Material: peripheral blood, obtained from a patient treated with photon-based radiotherapy. The source is a man aged 55 to 69 with pancreatic cancer. The CDR3 runs from the conserved cysteine through the conserved F or W. D genes are given only for firm matches. Size is omitted from some rows. Given values are once, few, many or a class for expanded clones.

len	abundance	v_gene	d_gene	j_gene	CDR3aa	CDR3nt
14	few	TRBV7-9	TRBD1	TRBJ1-6	CASSFRQGNSPLHF	TGTGCCAGCAGCTTCCGACAGGGAAATTCACCCCTCCACTTT
14	NA	TRBV4-3	NA	TRBJ2-1	CASSQRTTLNEQFF	TGCGCCAGCAGCCAACGGACGACTCTGAATGAGCAGTTCTTC
12	NA	TRBV10-1	NA	TRBJ2-3	CASSELGFGQYF	TGCGCCAGCAGTGAGCTAGGATTTGGGCAGTATTTT
18	once	TRBV19	TRBD1	TRBJ1-5	CASSIPRGQGALNQPQHF	TGTGCCAGTAGTATTCCCCGGGGGCAGGGGGCGCTGAATCAGCCCCAGCATTTT
11	NA	TRBV29-1	NA	TRBJ1-2	CSSGAGYGYTF	TGCAGTTCCGGGGCGGGCTATGGCTACACCTTC
16	NA	TRBV2	TRBD1	TRBJ1-6	CASSEAGRGGRSPLHF	TGTGCCAGCAGTGAAGCGGGCAGGGGGGGCAGGTCACCCCTCCACTTT
15	NA	TRBV7-3	NA	TRBJ2-7	CASSLSTGTAYEQYF	TGTGCCAGCAGCTTAAGTACTGGGACCGCCTACGAGCAGTACTTC
15	NA	TRBV19	NA	TRBJ1-1	CASSIGSDPATEAFF	TGTGCCAGTAGTATCGGGTCGGATCCAGCGACTGAAGCTTTCTTT
14	NA	TRBV5-6	TRBD1	TRBJ1-2	CASSRDRGKYGYTF	TGTGCCAGCAGCCGGGACAGGGGGAAATATGGCTACACCTTC
18	NA	TRBV29-1	TRBD1	TRBJ1-5	CSVVWDRGIIGSNQPQHF	TGCAGCGTTGTTTGGGACAGGGGAATAATAGGGAGCAATCAGCCCCAGCATTTT
15	NA	TRBV11-2	NA	TRBJ1-1	CASSLEAARNTEAFF	TGTGCCAGCAGCTTAGAGGCAGCCAGGAACACTGAAGCTTTCTTT
14	NA	TRBV4-2	NA	TRBJ2-7	CASSLAMKDYEQYF	TGTGCCAGCAGCTTGGCGATGAAGGACTACGAGCAGTACTTC
12	NA	TRBV18	NA	TRBJ2-7	CASSPGYYEQYF	TGTGCCAGCTCACCAGGGTACTACGAGCAGTACTTC
14	once	TRBV11-2	NA	TRBJ1-2	CASSLEGTVYGYTF	TGTGCCAGCAGCTTAGAGGGGACGGTCTATGGCTACACCTTC
15	NA	TRBV6-5	NA	TRBJ1-6	CATNPSVSYNSPLHF	TGTGCCACCAACCCTTCGGTTTCGTATAATTCACCCCTCCACTTT
15	NA	TRBV5-8	NA	TRBJ1-2	CASSLFGGVQGGYTF	TGTGCCAGCAGCTTGTTCGGGGGGGTTCAAGGTGGCTACACCTTC
15	once	TRBV6-6	TRBD1	TRBJ1-6	CASSYSTTGGSPLHF	TGTGCCAGCAGTTACTCGACCACAGGGGGGTCACCCCTCCACTTT
13	NA	TRBV6-1	NA	TRBJ2-5	CASSEAVQETQYF	TGTGCCAGCAGTGAAGCGGTTCAAGAGACCCAGTACTTC
15	few	TRBV10-3	TRBD1	TRBJ1-6	CAISEFGQGALPLHF	TGTGCCATCAGTGAATTTGGACAGGGGGCTTTGCCCCTCCACTTT
14	few	TRBV2	TRBD1	TRBJ1-6	CASGDSSYNSPLHF	TGTGCCAGCGGGGACAGCTCCTATAATTCACCCCTCCACTTT
16	NA	TRBV9	TRBD1	TRBJ1-6	CASSGPGQGGMAPLHF	TGTGCCAGCAGCGGCCCCGGACAGGGGGGTATGGCACCCCTCCACTTT
14	NA	TRBV7-4	TRBD1	TRBJ2-7	CASSYLTGSYEQYF	TGTGCCAGCAGCTACCTGACAGGGTCCTACGAGCAGTACTTC
15	NA	TRBV27	NA	TRBJ1-1	CASSLLATVNTEAFF	TGTGCCAGCAGTTTATTGGCGACTGTTAACACTGAAGCTTTCTTT
17	few	TRBV4-1	TRBD1	TRBJ1-1	CASRNHRDRGRKTEAFF	TGCGCCAGCAGGAACCACCGGGACAGGGGGCGAAAAACTGAAGCTTTCTTT